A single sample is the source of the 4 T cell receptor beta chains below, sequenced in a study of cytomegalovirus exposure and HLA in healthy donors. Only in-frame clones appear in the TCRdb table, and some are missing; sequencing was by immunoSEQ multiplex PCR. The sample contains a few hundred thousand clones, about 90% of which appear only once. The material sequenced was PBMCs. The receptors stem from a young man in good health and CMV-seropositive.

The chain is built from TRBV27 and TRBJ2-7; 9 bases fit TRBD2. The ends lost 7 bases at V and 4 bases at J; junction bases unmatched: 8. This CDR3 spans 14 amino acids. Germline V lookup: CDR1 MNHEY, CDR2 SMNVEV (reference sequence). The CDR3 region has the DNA TGTGCCAGCACGTTATCCGCGGGAGGGTACGAGCAGTACTTC. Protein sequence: CASTLSAGGYEQYF.

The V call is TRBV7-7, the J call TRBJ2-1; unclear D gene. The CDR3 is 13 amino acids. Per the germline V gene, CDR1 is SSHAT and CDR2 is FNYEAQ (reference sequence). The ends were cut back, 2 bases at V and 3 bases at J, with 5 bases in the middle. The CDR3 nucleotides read TGTGCCAGCAGCTTATCTATCTACAATGAGCAGTTCTTC. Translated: CASSLSIYNEQFF.

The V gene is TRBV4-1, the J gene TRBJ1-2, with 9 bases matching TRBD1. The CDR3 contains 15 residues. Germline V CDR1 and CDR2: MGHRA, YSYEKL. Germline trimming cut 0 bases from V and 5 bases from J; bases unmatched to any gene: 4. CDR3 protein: CASSQDGTGRYGYTF. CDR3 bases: TGCGCCAGCAGCCAAGATGGGACAGGGAGGTATGGCTACACCTTC.

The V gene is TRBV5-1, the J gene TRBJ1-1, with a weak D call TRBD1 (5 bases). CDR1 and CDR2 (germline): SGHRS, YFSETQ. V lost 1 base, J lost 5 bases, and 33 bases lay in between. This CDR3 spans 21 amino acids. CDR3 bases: TGCGCCAGCAGCTTGTTTCGTATGGGCTCTGGTCAGGGAGGTGGAGTTACTGAAGCTTTCTTT. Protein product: CASSLFRMGSGQGGGVTEAFF.